The next 9 T cell receptor beta chains were all read from a single sample in a study of T cell responses to AZD1222 COVID-19 vaccine. Sequencing was performed with immunoSEQ multiplex PCR; in TCRdb, only in-frame clones are kept and a portion is missing. The table has some 160,000 clones, roughly 89% seen once. The source was peripheral blood, collected 28 days after the second AZD1222 dose. These receptors originate from an adult who received the AZD1222 COVID-19 vaccine.

The chain employs TRBV2 and TRBJ1-4; D gene ambiguous. V was clipped by 4 bases and J by 10 bases, with 10 bases between them. Germline V lookup: CDR1 SNHLY, CDR2 FYNNEI. CDR3 length: 12 residues. The CDR3 nucleotides read TGTGCCAGCAGTGTCAGTCCCGGAAAACTGTTTTTT. It codes for CASSVSPGKLFF. Full variable domain (missing parts from reference TRBV2 and TRBJ1-4): EPEVTQTPSHQVTQMGQEVILRCVPISNHLYFYWYRQILGQKVEFLVSFYNNEISEKSEIFDDQFSVERPDGSNFTLKIRSTKLEDSAMYFCASSVSPGKLFFGSGTQLSVL.

The chain is built from TRBV18 and TRBJ1-1; tentative D call: TRBD1 (5 bases). This CDR3 is built from 15 residues. CDR1 and CDR2 from the germline V gene are KGHSH and LQKENI. Trimming took off 0 bases at V and 7 bases at J, with 15 bases between the two ends. CDR3 residues: CASSPPTGGTGEAFF. CDR3 DNA: TGTGCCAGCTCACCACCTACGGGGGGGACGGGTGAAGCTTTCTTT.

The chain employs TRBV19 and TRBJ1-2; perhaps TRBD1 as D (6 bases). This CDR3 spans 16 amino acids. The germline V gene encodes CDR1 LNHDA and CDR2 SQIVND (reference sequence). Trimming pared 2 bases from V and 2 bases from J, leaving 15 bases between. For the CDR3, the DNA is TGTGCCAGTAGTATATTCCGACAGGAACCAAACTATGGCTACACCTTC. This sequence encodes CASSIFRQEPNYGYTF.

The chain links TRBV7-6 to TRBJ1-6; D is perhaps TRBD1 (5 bases). Germline CDR1 SGHVS, CDR2 FNYEAQ. This CDR3 comprises 12 residues. V lost 4 bases and J lost 12, with 10 bases in between. The CDR3: CASSSAGGPLHF. CDR3 coding DNA: TGTGCCAGCAGCTCAGCGGGGGGACCCCTCCACTTT.

The CDR3 DNA follows: TGTGCCAGTAGTAGACAAGCGAACTATGGCTACACCTTC. It encodes CASSRQANYGYTF. This rearrangement joins TRBV19 to TRBJ1-2; no firm D call. Germline V lookup: CDR1 LNHDA, CDR2 SQIVND (reference sequence). This CDR3 is 13 amino acids long. V gave up 4 bases and J gave up 2 bases, with 8 bases separating them. The complete variable domain, with remaining parts taken from reference TRBV19 and TRBJ1-2, reads DGGITQSPKYLFRKEGQNVTLSCEQNLNHDAMYWYRQDPGQGLRLIYYSQIVNDFQKGDIAEGYSVSREKKESFPLTVTSAQKNPTAFYLCASSRQANYGYTFGSGTRLTVV.

This clone is a singleton in its sample. The rearrangement links TRBV3-1 (or the pseudogene TRBV3-2) to TRBJ2-5; 8 positions match TRBD1. The CDR3 contains 15 residues. Germline V CDR1 and CDR2: LGHDT, YNNKEL (reference sequence). The ends lost 4 bases at V and 1 base at J; junction bases unmatched: 5. In DNA form, the CDR3 reads TGTGCCAGCAGCCGAAGGACAGGGATCCAAGAGACCCAGTACTTC. The encoded protein is CASSRRTGIQETQYF.

This chain connects TRBV15 to TRBJ2-7; 9 bases are shared with TRBD2. The CDR3 sequence is 15 residues long. Trimming removed 3 bases from V and 0 bases from J; junction bases left unmatched: 3. The V gene's germline CDR1 is LNHNV and CDR2 YYDKDF (reference sequence). CDR3 in DNA: TGTGCCACCAGCAGGGGACTAGCTAGCTCCTACGAGCAGTACTTC. Its translation is CATSRGLASSYEQYF.

The rearrangement uses TRBV2 and TRBJ2-3; no definite D call. Germline V gives CDR1 SNHLY, CDR2 FYNNEI. The V gene lost 6 bases and the J gene lost 3 bases, with 7 bases spanning the gap. The CDR3 extends over 12 amino acids. The CDR3 region has the DNA TGTGCCAGCAGGTCCCTAACAGATACGCAGTATTTT. Amino acid sequence: CASRSLTDTQYF. Combining the CDR3 with reference TRBV2 and TRBJ2-3 gives the whole variable domain EPEVTQTPSHQVTQMGQEVILRCVPISNHLYFYWYRQILGQKVEFLVSFYNNEISEKSEIFDDQFSVERPDGSNFTLKIRSTKLEDSAMYFCASRSLTDTQYFGPGTRLTVL.

The CDR3 DNA reads as TGTGCCACCAAGGGGGGCCCCACCGGGGAGCAGTACTTC. Its translation: CATKGGPTGEQYF. The gene calls are TRBV19 and TRBJ2-7; tentatively, D is TRBD1 or TRBD2 (6 bases each). CDR1 and CDR2 (germline): LNHDA, SQIVND (reference sequence). Between the trimmed V and J ends, which lost 10 bases and 7 bases, there was a span of 20 bases. This CDR3 comprises 13 residues.